Each of the 32 T cell receptor beta chains below was sequenced from the same sample in a study of T cells in Graves' hyperthyroidism and ophthalmopathy (dated by TCRdb to the late 2010s). Library prep was done by multiplex PCR. For sequencing, an Illumina HiSeq 2000 was employed. The TCR beta CDR3 regions were amplified from RNA transcripts. A first-round RT-PCR of the TCR CDR3 used the HTBI primer set with the Qiagen OneStep RT-PCR kit. TCRdb reanalyzed the raw reads on its own, using fastp at Q25 for trimming and MiXCR for clone calling, and kept in-frame beta chains. Rows are combined by CDR3 protein, so each entry shows the most common genes and DNA. Recorded for this sample are 660,000 or so distinct CDR3 sequences; 45% of them occurred a single time. The ten largest clones capture roughly 7.2% of the sample. Sequenced sample: peripheral blood or thyroid tissue (not recorded which). The origin of the receptors is an adult man with Graves' disease, either hyperthyroidism or ophthalmopathy (not recorded which).

Turning to this clonotype: A read error may be the cause here, since a much bigger clone is one base away. This chain joins TRBV14 and TRBJ1-1, with D maybe TRBD1 (5 bases). The CDR3 is 14 residues long. The germline CDR1 and CDR2 sequences are SGHDN and FVKESK. CDR3 region: CASSLRQKNTGAFF. In DNA, the CDR3 is TGTGCCAGCAGCCTTCGACAGAAGAACACTGGAGCTTTCTTT.

V usage is TRBV10-3 and J usage is TRBJ1-4, with D uncertain. V lost 0 bases and J lost 0, with 11 bases in between. This CDR3 contains 17 residues. CDR1 and CDR2 (germline): ENHRY, SYGVKD. The CDR3 DNA follows: TGTGCCATCAGTGAGTCCCGGGCGTCTGCAACTAATGAAAAACTGTTTTTT. It is translated as CAISESRASATNEKLFF.

The chain uses TRBV10-3 and TRBJ1-4; 8 bases map to TRBD1. The CDR3 extends over 14 amino acids. Looked up from germline, CDR1 is ENHRY and CDR2 is SYGVKD. Unmatched junction bases numbered 4, after V lost 7 bases and J lost 3 bases. The CDR3 nucleotides read TGTGCCATCAATGACAGGGGCGCTAATGAAAAACTGTTTTTT. Its translation is CAINDRGANEKLFF.

CDR3 sequence: CASSDDRVQPQHF. In DNA form, the CDR3 reads TGTGCCAGCTCAGACGACAGGGTTCAGCCCCAGCATTTT. This chain connects TRBV5-4 to TRBJ1-5; 7 nucleotides match TRBD1. The germline V gene has CDR1 SGHNT and CDR2 YYREEE (reference sequence). Trimming removed 7 bases from V and 6 bases from J; junction bases left unmatched: 7. The CDR3 runs to 13 residues.

This clonotype appeared a few times. The chain couples TRBV4-1 to TRBJ2-5, with 12 bases fitting TRBD2. Germline assignment: CDR1 MGHRA and CDR2 YSYEKL. V shed 3 bases, J shed 5 bases, and the junction held 10 bases outside the gene matches. The CDR3 loop spans 17 amino acids. CDR3 loop: CASSHEPGLAGRETQYF. In nucleotides, the CDR3 is TGCGCCAGCAGCCACGAACCGGGACTAGCGGGTCGGGAGACCCAGTACTTC.

Comments on this clonotype: This may arise from a read error, as a much more abundant clone is one base away. The CDR3 ends on some other residue instead of the conserved phenylalanine or tryptophan, so this is likely a read error. The rearrangement links TRBV7-3 to TRBJ1-2, with D possibly TRBD1 on 6 matching bases. Germline V gives CDR1 SGHTA, CDR2 FQGTGA. The ends were cut back, 2 bases at V and 6 bases at J, with 16 bases in the middle. CDR3 length: 15 residues. CDR3 sequence reads: CASSLGQPGANGYTL. In DNA form, the CDR3 reads TGTGCCAGCAGCTTAGGTCAACCGGGGGCGAATGGCTACACCCTC.

For this clonotype: Its ends do not fully match the called genes, so a read error is possible. V usage is TRBV7-9 and J usage is TRBJ2-2; possible D gene TRBD2, 5 bases. The CDR3 is 12 residues long. CDR1 is SEHNR and CDR2 is FQNEAQ in the germline V gene (reference sequence). In nucleotides, the CDR3 is TGTGCCAGCAGCCTAGGAGCCGGGGAGCCGTTTTTT. It specifies CASSLGAGEPFF. The full variable domain, completed using reference TRBV7-9 and TRBJ2-2, is DTGVSQNPRHKITKRGQNVTFRCDPISEHNRLYWYRQTLGQGPEFLTYFQNEAQLEKSRLLSDRFSAERPKGSFSTLEIQRTEQGDSAMYLCASSLGAGEPFFGEGSRLTVL.

The chain links TRBV20-1 to TRBJ2-7; 12 bases are a match to TRBD1. J was trimmed by 5 bases and V by 3 bases; bases with no gene match: 8. Germline V gives CDR1 DFQATT, CDR2 SNEGSKA (reference sequence). CDR3 length: 15 residues. The CDR3 sequence: CSARGTGGNLDEQYF. The CDR3 DNA reads TGCAGTGCTAGGGGGACAGGGGGCAATCTTGACGAGCAGTACTTC.

This clonotype was counted between two and nine times. The chain joins TRBV5-8 to TRBJ1-4; 7 nucleotides agree with TRBD1. The CDR3 spans 14 residues. Per germline, CDR1 SGHTS and CDR2 YDEGEE. With V trimmed by 4 bases and J by 4 bases, 4 bases remained unmatched. CDR3 sequence reads: CASSTGQSNEKLFF. DNA for the CDR3: TGTGCCAGCAGCACGGGACAGAGTAATGAAAAACTGTTTTTT.

The sample holds one count of this clonotype. This rearrangement joins TRBV2 to TRBJ2-2; D unresolved. CDR3 length equals 16 residues. V lost 3 bases and J lost 2, with 13 bases in between. Germline V lookup: CDR1 SNHLY, CDR2 FYNNEI. DNA for the CDR3: TGTGCCAGCAGTGAGAGGACGACCGCTAACACCGGGGAGCTGTTTTTT. Translating it yields CASSERTTANTGELFF.

The chain couples TRBV7-9 to TRBJ1-4; 11 nucleotides agree with TRBD1. The V gene's germline CDR1 is SEHNR and CDR2 FQNEAQ (reference sequence). Unmatched junction bases numbered 9, after V lost 6 bases and J lost 9 bases. The CDR3 extends over 15 amino acids. This CDR3 is CASSTWTGGEKKLFF. CDR3 in DNA: TGTGCCAGCAGTACATGGACAGGGGGCGAGAAAAAACTGTTTTTT.

The J gene is TRBJ1-1, the V gene TRBV19; D remains ambiguous. Trimming left V 3 bases short and J 5 bases short, with 13 bases between. Per the germline V gene, CDR1 is LNHDA and CDR2 is SQIVND (reference sequence). This CDR3 has 14 amino acids. The CDR3, as DNA: TGTGCCAGTAGTATGGAGAACACAAGGACTGAAGCTTTCTTT. Its protein product is CASSMENTRTEAFF.

This clonotype was seen only once. A much larger clone is a single base away; this may be a read error. CDR3 loop: CATSDPGRPEAFF. The CDR3 DNA reads as TGTGCCACCAGTGATCCCGGACGGCCCGAAGCTTTCTTT. The chain carries TRBV24-1 and TRBJ1-1; unclear D gene. Trimming took off 3 bases at V and 8 bases at J, with 12 bases between the two ends. The CDR3 extends over 13 amino acids. Germline assignment: CDR1 KGHDR and CDR2 SFDVKD.

V and J are TRBV2 and TRBJ1-5; 9 nucleotides align to TRBD1. V was clipped by 5 bases and J by 9 bases; unmatched bases: 8. CDR1 and CDR2 (germline): SNHLY, FYNNEI. The CDR3 covers 14 residues. The CDR3 here is CASSLTTGGGPQHF. The DNA for the CDR3 is TGTGCCAGCAGTCTTACGACAGGGGGTGGGCCCCAGCATTTT.

This clonotype was seen more than once but under ten times. The genes are TRBV20-1 and TRBJ2-7, with TRBD1 identical over 9 bases. This CDR3 has 14 residues. Germline loops: CDR1 DFQATT, CDR2 SNEGSKA (reference sequence). The V gene end was trimmed by 4 bases and the J gene end by 4 bases; junction bases not matched to a gene: 8. The CDR3 DNA sequence: TGCAGTGCTACTCGGACAGGGGATATGTACGAGCAGTACTTC. Protein product: CSATRTGDMYEQYF.

This clonotype was seen ten or more times. The chain couples TRBV29-1 to TRBJ1-5; TRBD1 matches at 7 bases. CDR3 size: 13 residues. With 4 bases clipped from V and 5 bases from J, the junction kept 5 bases outside the gene matches. Germline lookup yields CDR1 SQVTM and CDR2 ANQGSEA. The CDR3 DNA reads TGCAGCGTTGTCGGACAGGCGGATCAGCCCCAGCATTTT. This encodes CSVVGQADQPQHF.

The chain recombines TRBV7-9 with TRBJ1-5; D not resolved. The CDR3 consists of 15 residues. Germline V CDR1 and CDR2: SEHNR, FQNEAQ (reference sequence). Trimming took off 3 bases at V and 0 bases at J, with 9 bases between the two ends. Here the CDR3 reads CASSFSSNSNQPQHF. The CDR3 nucleotides read TGTGCCAGCAGCTTCTCTTCGAATAGCAATCAGCCCCAGCATTTT.

This chain joins TRBV7-6 and TRBJ2-7; D possibly corresponds to TRBD2 (6 bases). V shed 5 bases and J shed 7 bases, with 18 bases lying between them. This CDR3 has 14 residues. CDR1 is SGHVS and CDR2 is FNYEAQ in the germline V gene. The CDR3 sequence is CASSAREHPGEQYF. DNA for the CDR3: TGTGCCAGCAGCGCCCGGGAGCACCCCGGTGAGCAGTACTTC.

This chain joins TRBV29-1 and TRBJ2-5; 7 nucleotides align to TRBD2. V shed 3 bases, J shed 2 bases, and the junction held 6 bases outside the gene matches. CDR3 length equals 14 residues. Germline V gene sequence: CDR1 SQVTM, CDR2 ANQGSEA. CDR3 bases: TGCAGCGTTGACTACGGCGGGAGACAAGAGACCCAGTACTTC. As protein: CSVDYGGRQETQYF. Together with reference TRBV29-1 and TRBJ2-5, the CDR3 gives the full variable domain: SAVISQKPSRDICQRGTSLTIQCQVDSQVTMMFWYRQQPGQSLTLIATANQGSEATYESGFVIDKFPISRPNLTFSTLTVSNMSPEDSSIYLCSVDYGGRQETQYFGPGTRLLVL.

Turning to this clonotype: The conserved final phenylalanine or tryptophan is absent from the CDR3, which likely points to a read error. The V and J genes are TRBV7-9 and TRBJ2-7, with 9 bases aligning to TRBD2. V lost 5 bases to trimming and J lost 2 bases; unmatched junction nucleotides: 4. This CDR3 spans 14 amino acids. Germline loops: CDR1 SEHNR, CDR2 FQNEAQ (reference sequence). CDR3 protein: CASSQSGRTYEQYL. CDR3 DNA: TGTGCCAGCAGCCAGAGCGGGAGGACCTACGAGCAGTACCTC.

CDR3 bases: TGTGCCAGCAGCGTTGCCGAGGGCAATCAGCCCCAGCATTTT. This codes for CASSVAEGNQPQHF. The rearrangement uses TRBV7-8 and TRBJ1-5; unclear D gene. This CDR3 contains 14 residues. Germline-derived CDR1 and CDR2 are SGHVS and FQNEAQ. Trimming removed 5 bases at V and 2 bases at J, with 10 bases between.

The V and J genes are TRBV5-5 and TRBJ1-2, with D possibly being TRBD1 (6 bases). The V end lost 4 bases, the J end lost 3 bases, and 16 bases lay between the germline ends. Germline lookup yields CDR1 SGHKS and CDR2 YYEKEE (reference sequence). The CDR3 is 15 residues long. CDR3 in amino acids: CASSPGQGFDYGYTF. Here the CDR3 DNA reads TGTGCCAGCAGCCCCGGGCAGGGGTTTGACTATGGCTACACCTTC.

This clonotype was detected many times. The rearrangement links TRBV7-6 to TRBJ1-2; a weak D match, TRBD1 (6 bases). Germline V gene sequence: CDR1 SGHVS, CDR2 FNYEAQ. The CDR3 loop spans 15 amino acids. Between the trimmed V and J ends, which lost 5 bases and 2 bases, there was a span of 15 bases. This CDR3 is CASSPTGTRNYGYTF. For the CDR3, the DNA is TGTGCCAGCAGCCCCACAGGGACGCGGAACTATGGCTACACCTTC.

This clonotype was detected a few times. This chain uses TRBV11-3 with TRBJ2-2; D unresolved. CDR1 is SGHNT and CDR2 is YENEEA in the germline V gene. The CDR3 spans 16 residues. V lost 3 bases and J lost 2, with 13 bases in between. The chain's CDR3 is CASSFSGDTNTGELFF. The CDR3 bases are TGTGCCAGCAGCTTCAGTGGGGATACCAACACCGGGGAGCTGTTTTTT.

Details on this clonotype: The junction differs from germline at one of its ends, possibly a read error. The chain joins TRBV10-3 to TRBJ1-1; D ambiguous. CDR3 length: 14 amino acids. Germline V gives CDR1 ENHRY, CDR2 SYGVKD. As DNA, the CDR3 is TGTGCCAGCAGTGTGAGTGTAGGGAACACTGAAGCTTTCTTT. Translation gives CASSVSVGNTEAFF.

This clonotype has a count of ten or more. This chain joins TRBV29-1 and TRBJ1-1, with D possibly being TRBD1 (5 bases). The CDR3 totals 12 residues. V lost 5 bases and J 6 bases, leaving 13 bases between the germline ends. From germline, CDR1 is SQVTM and CDR2 ANQGSEA. The CDR3 coding sequence is TGCAGCGTTATGCCAGGGCGGGCTGAAGCTTTCTTT. Translation: CSVMPGRAEAFF.

This rearrangement joins TRBV2 to TRBJ1-6; D is perhaps TRBD1 (6 bases). Germline assignment: CDR1 SNHLY and CDR2 FYNNEI. Trimming took 8 bases from V and 5 from J, leaving 16 bases between them. The CDR3 contains 15 residues. The chain's CDR3 is CASLGQGRDNSPLHF. The CDR3 DNA reads TGTGCCAGCTTAGGGCAGGGGAGGGATAATTCACCCCTCCACTTT.

A remark on this clonotype: At one boundary the junction diverges from the germline segment, which might be a read error. The V and J genes are TRBV2 and TRBJ1-2; the D gene is possibly TRBD1 (6 bases). The germline V gene encodes CDR1 SNHLY and CDR2 FYNNEI. The CDR3 contains 13 residues. CDR3 region: CASSARGNDGYTF. CDR3 nucleotide sequence: TGTGCCAGCAGTGCCAGGGGTAACGATGGCTACACCTTC. The full variable domain, in which reference TRBV2 and TRBJ1-2 provide the parts outside the CDR3, is EPEVTQTPSHQVTQMGQEVILRCVPISNHLYFYWYRQILGQKVEFLVSFYNNEISEKSEIFDDQFSVERPDGSNFTLKIRSTKLEDSAMYFCASSARGNDGYTFGSGTRLTVV.

This rearrangement joins TRBV2 to TRBJ2-7; maybe TRBD1 (6 bases). This CDR3 is built from 12 residues. The germline CDR1 and CDR2 sequences are SNHLY and FYNNEI. The V gene lost 10 bases and the J gene lost 0 bases, with 10 bases spanning the gap. CDR3 nucleotide sequence: TGTGCCATTGCGGACAGCTCCTACGAGCAGTACTTC. This sequence encodes CAIADSSYEQYF.

This clonotype showed up just once. The rearrangement uses TRBV25-1 and TRBJ1-6; 10 bases line up with TRBD1. V shed 6 bases, J shed 5 bases, and the junction held 4 bases outside the gene matches. CDR3 size: 15 residues. Per the germline V gene, CDR1 is MGHDK and CDR2 is SYGVNS. The CDR3 nucleotides read TGTGCCAGCAGGGGACAGGGGCTAGATAATTCACCCCTCCACTTT. Translation gives CASRGQGLDNSPLHF.

V and J are TRBV5-1 and TRBJ2-5, with D perhaps matching TRBD1 or TRBD2 (5 bases each). V gave up 0 bases and J gave up 2 bases, with 20 bases separating them. Germline V CDR1 and CDR2: SGHRS, YFSETQ. The CDR3 sequence is 18 residues long. This CDR3 is CASSLDRPPGPRQETQYF. CDR3 nucleotide sequence: TGCGCCAGCAGCTTGGACAGGCCACCGGGACCTAGACAAGAGACCCAGTACTTC. Combining the CDR3 with reference TRBV5-1 and TRBJ2-5 gives the whole variable domain KAGVTQTPRYLIKTRGQQVTLSCSPISGHRSVSWYQQTPGQGLQFLFEYFSETQRNKGNFPGRFSGRQFSNSRSEMNVSTLELGDSALYLCASSLDRPPGPRQETQYFGPGTRLLVL.

About this clonotype itself: Its ends do not fully match the called genes, so a read error is possible. J is TRBJ1-5 and V is TRBV7-2; TRBD1 is a possible D gene (5 bases). CDR3 length: 18 amino acids. Looked up from germline, CDR1 is SGHTA and CDR2 is FQGNSA. The CDR3 DNA is TGCGCCAGCAGCCAAGGTGCTGCCGGGGCAGGGAGAGGGCAGCCCCAGCATTTT. As protein: CASSQGAAGAGRGQPQHF. The complete variable domain, with remaining parts taken from reference TRBV7-2 and TRBJ1-5, reads GAGVSQSPSNKVTEKGKDVELRCDPISGHTALYWYRQSLGQGLEFLIYFQGNSAPDKSGLPSDRFSAERTGGSVSTLTIQRTQQEDSAVYLCASSQGAAGAGRGQPQHFGDGTRLSIL.